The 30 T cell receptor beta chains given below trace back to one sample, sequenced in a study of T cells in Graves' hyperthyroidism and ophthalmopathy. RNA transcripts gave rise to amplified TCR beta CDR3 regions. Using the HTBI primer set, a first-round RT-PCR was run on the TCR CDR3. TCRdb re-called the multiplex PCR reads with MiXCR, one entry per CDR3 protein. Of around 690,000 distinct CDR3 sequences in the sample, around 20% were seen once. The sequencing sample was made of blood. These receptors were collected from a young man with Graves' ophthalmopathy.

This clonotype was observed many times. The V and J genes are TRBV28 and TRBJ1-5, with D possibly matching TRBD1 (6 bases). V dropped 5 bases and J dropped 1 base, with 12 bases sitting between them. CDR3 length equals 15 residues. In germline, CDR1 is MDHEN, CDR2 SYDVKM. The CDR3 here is CASSVGGISNQPQHF. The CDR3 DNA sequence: TGTGCCAGCAGTGTAGGGGGTATAAGCAATCAGCCCCAGCATTTT.

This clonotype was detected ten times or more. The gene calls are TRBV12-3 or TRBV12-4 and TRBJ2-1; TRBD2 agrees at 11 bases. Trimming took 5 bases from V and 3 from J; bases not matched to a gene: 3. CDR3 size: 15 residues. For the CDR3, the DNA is TGTGCCAGCAGTCGTAGCGGGAGGGGCTACAATGAGCAGTTCTTC. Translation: CASSRSGRGYNEQFF.

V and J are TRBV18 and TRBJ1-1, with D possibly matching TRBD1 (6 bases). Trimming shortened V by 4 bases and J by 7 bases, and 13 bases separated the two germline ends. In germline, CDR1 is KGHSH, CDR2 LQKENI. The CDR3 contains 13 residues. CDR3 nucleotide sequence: TGTGCCAGCTCACTGACAGGCGGAAATGAAGCTTTCTTT. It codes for CASSLTGGNEAFF.

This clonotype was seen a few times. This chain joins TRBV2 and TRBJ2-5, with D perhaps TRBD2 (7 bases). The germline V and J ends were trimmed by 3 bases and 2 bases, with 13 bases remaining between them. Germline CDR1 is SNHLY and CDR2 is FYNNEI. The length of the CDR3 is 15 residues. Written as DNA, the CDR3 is TGTGCCAGCAGTGAGGGGGGGGCTGGGCAAGAGACCCAGTACTTC. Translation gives CASSEGGAGQETQYF.

In DNA form, the CDR3 reads TGTGCCAGCAGCAACCCGGGACAGAGATACGAGCAGTACTTC. It specifies CASSNPGQRYEQYF. The chain has TRBV7-9 and TRBJ2-7; 7 bases line up with TRBD1. The CDR3 is 14 amino acids. The V gene end was trimmed by 5 bases and the J gene end by 4 bases; junction bases not matched to a gene: 8. Looked up from germline, CDR1 is SEHNR and CDR2 is FQNEAQ (reference sequence).

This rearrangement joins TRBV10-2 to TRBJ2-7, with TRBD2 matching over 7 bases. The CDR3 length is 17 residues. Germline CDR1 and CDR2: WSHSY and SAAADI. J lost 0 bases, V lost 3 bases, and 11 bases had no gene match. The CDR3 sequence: CASSDPSGGTHSYEQYF. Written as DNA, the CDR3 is TGCGCCAGCAGTGACCCTAGCGGAGGGACGCACTCCTACGAGCAGTACTTC.

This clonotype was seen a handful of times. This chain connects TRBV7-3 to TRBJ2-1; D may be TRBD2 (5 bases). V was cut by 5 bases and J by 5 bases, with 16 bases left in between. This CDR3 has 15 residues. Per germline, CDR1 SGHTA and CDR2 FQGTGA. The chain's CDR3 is CASSPTRTGNNEQFF. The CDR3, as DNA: TGTGCCAGCAGCCCGACACGGACTGGCAACAATGAGCAGTTCTTC.

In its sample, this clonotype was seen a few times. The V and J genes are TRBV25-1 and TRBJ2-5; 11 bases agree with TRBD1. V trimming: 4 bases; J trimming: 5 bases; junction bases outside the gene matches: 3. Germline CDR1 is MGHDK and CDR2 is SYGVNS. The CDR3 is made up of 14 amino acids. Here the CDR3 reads CASSGTGGDETQYF. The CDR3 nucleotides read TGTGCCAGCAGTGGGACAGGGGGCGATGAGACCCAGTACTTC. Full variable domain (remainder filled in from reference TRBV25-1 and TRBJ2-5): EADIYQTPRYLVIGTGKKITLECSQTMGHDKMYWYQQDPGMELHLIHYSYGVNSTEKGDLSSESTVSRIRTEHFPLTLESARPSHTSQYLCASSGTGGDETQYFGPGTRLLVL.

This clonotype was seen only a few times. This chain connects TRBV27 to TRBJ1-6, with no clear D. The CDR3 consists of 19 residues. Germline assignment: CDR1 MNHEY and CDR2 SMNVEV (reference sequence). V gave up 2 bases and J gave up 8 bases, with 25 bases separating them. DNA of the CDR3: TGTGCCAGCAGTTTAGGAGGGTTCGGACTTTTAAGGGCGGATTCACCCCTCCACTTT. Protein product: CASSLGGFGLLRADSPLHF.

The CDR3 reads CASSISSGRTDEQYF. The CDR3, as DNA: TGTGCCAGTAGTATTTCCAGCGGGAGAACCGACGAGCAGTACTTC. The chain employs TRBV19 and TRBJ2-7, with 8 nucleotides matching TRBD2. Germline-derived CDR1 and CDR2 are LNHDA and SQIVND (reference sequence). The CDR3 is made up of 15 amino acids. V was clipped by 3 bases and J by 5 bases; unmatched bases: 9.

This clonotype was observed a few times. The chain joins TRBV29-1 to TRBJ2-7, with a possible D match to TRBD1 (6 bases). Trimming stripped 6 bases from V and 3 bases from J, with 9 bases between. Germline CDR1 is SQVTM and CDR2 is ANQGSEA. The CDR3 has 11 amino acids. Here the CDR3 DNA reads TGCAGCGTCTTACAGGGCTACGAGCAGTACTTC. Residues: CSVLQGYEQYF.

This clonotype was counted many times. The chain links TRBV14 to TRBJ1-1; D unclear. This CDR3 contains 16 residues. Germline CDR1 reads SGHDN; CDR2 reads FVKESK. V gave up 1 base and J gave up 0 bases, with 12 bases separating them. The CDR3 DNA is TGTGCCAGCAGCCAAGTCACGGGAACCTTGAACACTGAAGCTTTCTTT. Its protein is CASSQVTGTLNTEAFF. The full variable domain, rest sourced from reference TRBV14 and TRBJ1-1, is EAGVTQFPSHSVIEKGQTVTLRCDPISGHDNLYWYRRVMGKEIKFLLHFVKESKQDESGMPNNRFLAERTGGTYSTLKVQPAELEDSGVYFCASSQVTGTLNTEAFFGQGTRLTVV.

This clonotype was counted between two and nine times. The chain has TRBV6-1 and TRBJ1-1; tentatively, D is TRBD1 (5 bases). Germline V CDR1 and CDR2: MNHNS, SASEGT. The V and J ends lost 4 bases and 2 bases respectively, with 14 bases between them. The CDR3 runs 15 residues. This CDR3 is CASSALAGPNTEAFF. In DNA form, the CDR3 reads TGTGCCAGCAGTGCTCTGGCAGGGCCCAACACTGAAGCTTTCTTT.

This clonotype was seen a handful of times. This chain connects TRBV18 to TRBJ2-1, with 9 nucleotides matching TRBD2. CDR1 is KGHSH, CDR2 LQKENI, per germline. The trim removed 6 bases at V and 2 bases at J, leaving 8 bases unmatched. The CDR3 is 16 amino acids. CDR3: CASSPASGMPYNEQFF. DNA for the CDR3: TGTGCCAGCTCCCCAGCTAGCGGGATGCCCTACAATGAGCAGTTCTTC.

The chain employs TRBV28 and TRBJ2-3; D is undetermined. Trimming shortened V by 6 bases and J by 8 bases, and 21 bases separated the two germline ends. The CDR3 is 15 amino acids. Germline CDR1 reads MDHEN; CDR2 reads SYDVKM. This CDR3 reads CASSLPGGPPATQYF. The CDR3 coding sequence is TGTGCCAGCAGCCTTCCCGGTGGGCCGCCGGCTACGCAGTATTTT.

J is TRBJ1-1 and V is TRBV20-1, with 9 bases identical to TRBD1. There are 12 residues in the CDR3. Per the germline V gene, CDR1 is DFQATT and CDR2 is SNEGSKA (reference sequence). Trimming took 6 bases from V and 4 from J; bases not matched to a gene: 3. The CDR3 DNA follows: TGCAGTGCACAGGGGGCTTTCACTGAAGCTTTCTTT. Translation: CSAQGAFTEAFF.

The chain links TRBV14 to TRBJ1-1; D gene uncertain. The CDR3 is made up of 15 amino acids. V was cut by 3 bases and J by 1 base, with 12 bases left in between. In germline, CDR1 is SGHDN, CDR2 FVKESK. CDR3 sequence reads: CASSHRVSTNTEAFF. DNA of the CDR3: TGTGCCAGCAGCCATCGCGTTAGTACGAACACTGAAGCTTTCTTT.

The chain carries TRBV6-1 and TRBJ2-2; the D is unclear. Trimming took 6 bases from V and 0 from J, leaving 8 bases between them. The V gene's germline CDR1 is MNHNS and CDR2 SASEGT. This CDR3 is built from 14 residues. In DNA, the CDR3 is TGTGCCAGCAGAGAGTACTCGAACACCGGGGAGCTGTTTTTT. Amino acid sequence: CASREYSNTGELFF.

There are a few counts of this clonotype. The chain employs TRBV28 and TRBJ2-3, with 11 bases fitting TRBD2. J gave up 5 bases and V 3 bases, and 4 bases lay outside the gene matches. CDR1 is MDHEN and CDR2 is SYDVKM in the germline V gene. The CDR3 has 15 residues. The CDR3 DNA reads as TGTGCCAGCAGTTTTAGCGGGAGGGCCGTAGATACGCAGTATTTT. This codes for CASSFSGRAVDTQYF.

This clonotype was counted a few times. DNA of the CDR3: TGTGCCAGCAGTGGATTGACAGGTTCGAACACTGAAGCTTTCTTT. This sequence encodes CASSGLTGSNTEAFF. The chain is built from TRBV25-1 and TRBJ1-1; D possibly corresponds to TRBD1 (6 bases). The germline V gene has CDR1 MGHDK and CDR2 SYGVNS. This CDR3 comprises 15 residues. Trimming removed 4 bases at V and 1 base at J, with 13 bases between.

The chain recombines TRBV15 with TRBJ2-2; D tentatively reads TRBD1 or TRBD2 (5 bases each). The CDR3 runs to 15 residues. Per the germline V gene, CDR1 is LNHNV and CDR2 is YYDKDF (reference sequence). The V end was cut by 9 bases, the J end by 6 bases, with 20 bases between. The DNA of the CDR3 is TGTGCCACTCAGCAGGGCGGCCGGGGATCCGGGGAGCTGTTTTTT. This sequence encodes CATQQGGRGSGELFF.

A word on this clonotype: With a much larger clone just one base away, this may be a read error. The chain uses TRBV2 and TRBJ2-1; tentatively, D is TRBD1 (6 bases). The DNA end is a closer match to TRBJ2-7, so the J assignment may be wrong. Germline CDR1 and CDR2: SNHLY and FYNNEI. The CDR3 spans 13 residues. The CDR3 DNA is TGTGCCAGCAGACGACAACAGGGAAATGAGCAGTACTTC. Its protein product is CASRRQQGNEQYF.

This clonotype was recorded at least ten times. The CDR3 DNA sequence: TGTGCCAGCAGCCCACCCGCGGTAGACACCGGGGAGCTGTTTTTT. It encodes CASSPPAVDTGELFF. The genes are TRBV3-1 and TRBJ2-2, with unresolved D. The CDR3 extends over 15 amino acids. Trimming shortened V by 4 bases and J by 3 bases, and 12 bases separated the two germline ends. From germline, CDR1 is LGHDT and CDR2 YNNKEL (reference sequence).

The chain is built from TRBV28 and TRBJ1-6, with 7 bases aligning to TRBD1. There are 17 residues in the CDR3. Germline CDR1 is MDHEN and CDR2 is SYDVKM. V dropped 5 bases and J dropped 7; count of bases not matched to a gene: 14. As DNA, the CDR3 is TGTGCCAGCAGTCCTATATCCCTCAGGGGGATGAATTCACCCCTCCACTTT. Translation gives CASSPISLRGMNSPLHF.

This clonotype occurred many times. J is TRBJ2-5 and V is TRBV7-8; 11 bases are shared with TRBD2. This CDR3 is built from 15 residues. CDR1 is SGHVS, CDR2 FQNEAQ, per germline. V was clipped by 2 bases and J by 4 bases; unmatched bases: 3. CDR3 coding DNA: TGTGCCAGCAGCTTAACTAGCGGGAGTCGAGAGACCCAGTACTTC. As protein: CASSLTSGSRETQYF.

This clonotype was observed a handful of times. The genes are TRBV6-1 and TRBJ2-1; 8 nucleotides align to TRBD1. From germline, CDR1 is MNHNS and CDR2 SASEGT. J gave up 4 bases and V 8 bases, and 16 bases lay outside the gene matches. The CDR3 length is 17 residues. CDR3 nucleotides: TGTGCCAGCCTTCCGCGGGGACAGGTCAACTTATACAATGAGCAGTTCTTC. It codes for CASLPRGQVNLYNEQFF.

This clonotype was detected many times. The CDR3 DNA is TGTGCCAGCAAAACAGGGGGCTCTTTAGATACGCAGTATTTT. Translating it yields CASKTGGSLDTQYF. The V call is TRBV2, the J call TRBJ2-3, with TRBD1 identical over 9 bases. With V trimmed by 7 bases and J by 5 bases, 7 bases remained unmatched. The germline gives CDR1 SNHLY, CDR2 FYNNEI. The CDR3 loop spans 14 amino acids. The full variable domain, completed using reference TRBV2 and TRBJ2-3, is EPEVTQTPSHQVTQMGQEVILRCVPISNHLYFYWYRQILGQKVEFLVSFYNNEISEKSEIFDDQFSVERPDGSNFTLKIRSTKLEDSAMYFCASKTGGSLDTQYFGPGTRLTVL.

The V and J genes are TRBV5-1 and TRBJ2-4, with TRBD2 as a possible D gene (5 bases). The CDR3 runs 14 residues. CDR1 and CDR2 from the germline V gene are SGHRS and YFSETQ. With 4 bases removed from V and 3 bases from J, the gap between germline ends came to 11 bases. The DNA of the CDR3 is TGCGCCAGCAGCCGGGGTGACGGCAAAAACATTCAGTACTTC. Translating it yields CASSRGDGKNIQYF.

CDR3 loop: CASPPLSSYEQYF. For the CDR3, the DNA is TGTGCCAGCCCCCCGCTGAGCTCCTACGAGCAGTACTTC. The chain uses TRBV28 and TRBJ2-7; D is ambiguous. From germline, CDR1 is MDHEN and CDR2 SYDVKM. The CDR3 has 13 residues. V lost 8 bases, J lost 0 bases, and 11 bases lay in between.

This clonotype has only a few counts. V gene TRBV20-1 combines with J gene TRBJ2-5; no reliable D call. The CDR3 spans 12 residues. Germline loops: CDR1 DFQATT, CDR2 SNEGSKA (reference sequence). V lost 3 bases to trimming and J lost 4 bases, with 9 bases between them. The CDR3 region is CSARVAPETQYF. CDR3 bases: TGCAGTGCTAGGGTCGCCCCAGAGACCCAGTACTTC.